The entry below gives a single T cell receptor beta chain sequence along with its context. This clone has just one count. What antigen it recognizes has not been identified. Base qualities are not at hand, and no much larger clone is one base apart. The germline V gene gives CDR1 as SQVTM and CDR2 as ANQGSEA. Including cysteine and phenylalanine, the CDR3 has 14 amino acids. The sequence is cut down to CDR3 DNA, 42 bases in frame from base 1. V trim: 8 bases; J trim: 3 bases; unmatched bases: 13. This entry belongs to a study of technical replicates of blood from a handful of donors (dated by TCRdb to 2015 to 2018). Library preparation was by the immunoSEQ multiplex PCR assay. The clones in this table, taken by TCRdb from immuneACCESS, are in-frame only. Not every clone is retained; where verified, under half of the shortfall comes from an unresolved V gene, and the cause of the rest is unknown. A total of approximately 70,000 clones appear in this sample, nearly 98% of them only once. The top ten clonotypes cover approximately 0.2% of the sample.

The chain employs TRBV29-1 and TRBJ2-7, with TRBD2 identical over 7 junction bases. The sequenced sample consisted of T cells isolated from PBMCs. This TCR was sampled from a human donor in good health. The DNA sequence follows: TGCAGCAACGGGGGGTCCGAATTACTCTACGAGCAGTACTTC. Its coded protein is CSNGGSELLYEQYF.